The 11 T cell receptor beta chains below come from one sample, sequenced in a study of blood T cell repertoires in COVID-19. Sequencing used immunoSEQ multiplex PCR; TCRdb keeps in-frame clones, though not all of them. The sample yields 50,000 to 65,000 clones, more than 80% seen once. Sequencing was done on a sample of peripheral blood. The source is a human donor in a cohort sampled during active COVID-19.

The V and J genes are TRBV28 and TRBJ2-5; tentative D call: TRBD1 (5 bases). The length of the CDR3 is 19 residues. V was shortened by 3 bases and J by 2 bases, with 25 bases between the two germline ends. Germline loops: CDR1 MDHEN, CDR2 SYDVKM. For the CDR3, the DNA is TGTGCCAGCAGTTTTGGGTGGGTTGGGGCCCGCAAGCTTCAAGAGACCCAGTACTTC. Protein sequence: CASSFGWVGARKLQETQYF.

This chain joins TRBV28 and TRBJ2-6; 8 bases line up with TRBD2. Germline loops: CDR1 MDHEN, CDR2 SYDVKM. The CDR3 has 16 amino acids. The junction had 8 bases not matched to a gene; V was cut back by 8 bases and J by 2 bases. CDR3 nucleotides: TGTGCCAGCCTCCCCGGGGGGGTCCCTGGGGCCAACGTCCTGACTTTC. Protein sequence: CASLPGGVPGANVLTF.

The chain couples TRBV7-8 to TRBJ2-1; the D gene is possibly TRBD1 (6 bases). This CDR3 region has 13 residues. The germline V and J ends were trimmed by 5 bases and 9 bases, with 14 bases remaining between them. From germline, CDR1 is SGHVS and CDR2 FQNEAQ. CDR3 residues: CASSPGTTVEQFF. For the CDR3, the DNA is TGTGCCAGCAGCCCCGGGACAACCGTTGAGCAGTTCTTC.

V is TRBV7-9 and J is TRBJ2-7, with 7 bases lining up with TRBD1. The CDR3 has 14 amino acids. The V segment lost 4 bases and the J segment 11 bases; nucleotides outside the gene matches: 14. Germline V CDR1 and CDR2: SEHNR, FQNEAQ (reference sequence). The CDR3 spells CASSYNGRQDREYF. CDR3 bases: TGTGCCAGCAGCTATAACGGGCGTCAAGACAGGGAGTACTTC.

As for this clone: At one boundary the junction diverges from the germline segment, which might be a read error. The chain employs TRBV15 and TRBJ1-1; D gene uncertain. This CDR3 has 13 amino acids. In germline, CDR1 is LNHNV, CDR2 YYDKDF (reference sequence). CDR3 amino acids: CATSREEATEAFF. CDR3 sequence (DNA): TGTGCCACCAGCCGAGAGGAGGCCACTGAAGCTTTCTTT.

CDR3 protein: CASSPPNQPQHF. The CDR3 coding sequence is TGTGCCAGCAGTCCTCCGAATCAGCCCCAGCATTTT. V is TRBV27 and J is TRBJ1-5; D is uncertain. The germline V gene encodes CDR1 MNHEY and CDR2 SMNVEV (reference sequence). The CDR3 runs 12 residues. V lost 5 bases to trimming and J lost 4 bases, with 6 bases between them.

The V call is TRBV20-1, the J call TRBJ2-7; 9 bases are a match to TRBD2. The length of the CDR3 is 14 residues. Trimming removed 3 bases from V and 6 bases from J; junction bases left unmatched: 9. Germline CDR1 and CDR2: DFQATT and SNEGSKA (reference sequence). In DNA, the CDR3 is TGCAGTGCTAGTAGCGGGAGCCGAGGGCTCGAGCAGTACTTC. Residues: CSASSGSRGLEQYF.

Here the CDR3 DNA reads TGTGCCAGCAGTCGGAGGGGACAGTACCCGATGGGATCTGGGGCCAACGTCCTGACTTTC. This sequence encodes CASSRRGQYPMGSGANVLTF. V and J are TRBV6-6 and TRBJ2-6; possibly TRBD1 for D (7 bases). The germline V and J ends were trimmed by 5 bases and 1 base, with 24 bases remaining between them. The germline V gene encodes CDR1 MNHNY and CDR2 SVGAGI (reference sequence). This CDR3 comprises 20 residues.

The genes are TRBV5-1 and TRBJ1-1, with D possibly matching TRBD1 (5 bases). This CDR3 has 14 amino acids. Germline lookup yields CDR1 SGHRS and CDR2 YFSETQ. V lost 4 bases and J lost 1, with 11 bases in between. The CDR3 sequence is CASSLGQKNTEAFF. DNA for the CDR3: TGCGCCAGCAGCCTAGGACAAAAGAACACTGAAGCTTTCTTT. Together with reference TRBV5-1 and TRBJ1-1, the CDR3 gives the full variable domain: KAGVTQTPRYLIKTRGQQVTLSCSPISGHRSVSWYQQTPGQGLQFLFEYFSETQRNKGNFPGRFSGRQFSNSRSEMNVSTLELGDSALYLCASSLGQKNTEAFFGQGTRLTVV.

This chain joins TRBV27 and TRBJ1-6; possible D gene TRBD1, 5 bases. Trimming stripped 2 bases from V and 5 bases from J, with 7 bases between. CDR1 MNHEY and CDR2 SMNVEV come from the germline V gene (reference sequence). The CDR3 has 14 amino acids. The CDR3 here is CASSLLTDNSPLHF. DNA for the CDR3: TGTGCCAGCAGTTTACTGACAGATAATTCACCCCTCCACTTT.

The J gene is TRBJ1-6, the V gene TRBV7-2; D call uncertain. CDR1 is SGHTA and CDR2 is FQGNSA in the germline V gene. The CDR3 runs 15 residues. V was trimmed by 2 bases and J by 7 bases, leaving 12 bases between them. In nucleotides, the CDR3 is TGTGCCAGCAGCTTAAATAAGGGAGGGAATTCACCCCTCCACTTT. Protein: CASSLNKGGNSPLHF.